This TCR beta chain comes out of a study of identifying expanded T cells in peripheral blood. Healthy donors had no documented immune events, such as infections, while sampled. Overall study findings and caveats: Variance in clone template counts between two-week samples significantly increased with total template count across all healthy donors.

Trimming cost V 1 base and J 0 bases, with 2 bases left between them. Per the germline V gene, CDR1 is SGHDT and CDR2 is YYEEEE. The CDR3 spans 13 residues. Assay used: immunoSEQ multiplex PCR; TCRdb lists only in-frame clones, some missing. Altogether 81,000 or so clones are present, roughly 84% being singletons, with the ten largest covering around 20%. A word on this clone: The antigen is not known.

This rearrangement joins TRBV5-6 to TRBJ1-3, with no clear D. The sequenced sample consisted of blood. The receptor was isolated from a person aged 18-69 years in good health. The CDR3 here is CASSLFSGNTIYF. The CDR3 bases are TGTGCCAGCAGCTTGTTCTCTGGAAACACCATATATTTT.